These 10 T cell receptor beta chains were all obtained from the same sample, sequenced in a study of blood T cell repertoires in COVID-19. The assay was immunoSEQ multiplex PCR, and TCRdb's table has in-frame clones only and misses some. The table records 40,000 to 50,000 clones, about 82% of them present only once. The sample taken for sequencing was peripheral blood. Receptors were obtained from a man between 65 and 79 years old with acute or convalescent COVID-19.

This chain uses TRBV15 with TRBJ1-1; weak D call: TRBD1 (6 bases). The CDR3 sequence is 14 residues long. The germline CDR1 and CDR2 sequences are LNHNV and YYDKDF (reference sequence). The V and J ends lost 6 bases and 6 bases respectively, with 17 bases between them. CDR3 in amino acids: CATSPRNRAPEAFF. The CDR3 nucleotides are TGTGCCACCAGTCCTAGAAACAGGGCCCCTGAAGCTTTCTTT.

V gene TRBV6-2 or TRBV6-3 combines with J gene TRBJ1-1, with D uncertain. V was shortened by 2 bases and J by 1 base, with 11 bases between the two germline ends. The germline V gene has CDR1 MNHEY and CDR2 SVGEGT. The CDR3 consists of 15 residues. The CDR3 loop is CASSYGYTANTEAFF. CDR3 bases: TGTGCCAGCAGTTACGGATATACAGCGAACACTGAAGCTTTCTTT.

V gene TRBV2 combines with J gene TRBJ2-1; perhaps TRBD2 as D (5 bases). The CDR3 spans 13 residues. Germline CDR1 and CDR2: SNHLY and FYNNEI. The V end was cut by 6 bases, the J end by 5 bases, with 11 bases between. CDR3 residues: CASRGLADNEQFF. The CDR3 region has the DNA TGTGCCAGCAGGGGTCTAGCAGACAATGAGCAGTTCTTC.

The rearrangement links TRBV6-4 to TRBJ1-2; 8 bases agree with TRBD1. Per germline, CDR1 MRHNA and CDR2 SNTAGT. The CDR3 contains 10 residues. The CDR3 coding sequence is TGTGAGGGGGACAGGTATGGCTACACCTTC. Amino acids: CEGDRYGYTF.

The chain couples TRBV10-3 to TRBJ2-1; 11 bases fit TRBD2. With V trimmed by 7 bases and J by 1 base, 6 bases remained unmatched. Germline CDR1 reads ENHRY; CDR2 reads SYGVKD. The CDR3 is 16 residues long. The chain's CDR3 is CAITTGTSGSYNEQFF. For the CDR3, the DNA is TGTGCCATCACAACGGGGACTAGCGGTTCCTACAATGAGCAGTTCTTC.

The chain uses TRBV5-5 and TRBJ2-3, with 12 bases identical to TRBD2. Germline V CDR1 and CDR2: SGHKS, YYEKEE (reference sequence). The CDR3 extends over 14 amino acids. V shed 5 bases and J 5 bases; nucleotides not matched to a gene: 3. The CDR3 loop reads CASRPGLAGDTQYF. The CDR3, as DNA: TGTGCCAGCAGGCCGGGACTAGCGGGAGATACGCAGTATTTT.

This chain's CDR3 is CAGGDRNYGWDGYTF. In DNA, the CDR3 is TGTGCCGGAGGGGACAGAAACTACGGGTGGGATGGCTACACCTTC. The chain uses TRBV6-5 and TRBJ1-2; TRBD1 agrees at 7 bases. V dropped 11 bases and J dropped 6; count of bases not matched to a gene: 18. The CDR3 sequence is 15 residues long. From germline, CDR1 is MNHEY and CDR2 SVGAGI.

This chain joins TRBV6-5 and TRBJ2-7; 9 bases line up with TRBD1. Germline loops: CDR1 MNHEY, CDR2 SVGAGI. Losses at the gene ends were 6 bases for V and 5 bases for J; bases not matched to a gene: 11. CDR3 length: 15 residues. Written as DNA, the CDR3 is TGTGCCAGCAGCAAAGCCGGGACAGGGTCCCACGAGCAGTACTTC. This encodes CASSKAGTGSHEQYF.

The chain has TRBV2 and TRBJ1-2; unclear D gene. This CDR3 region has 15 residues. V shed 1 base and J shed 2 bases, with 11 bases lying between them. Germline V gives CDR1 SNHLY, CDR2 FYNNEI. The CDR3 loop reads CASSEGAGSNYGYTF. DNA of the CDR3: TGTGCCAGCAGTGAAGGGGCAGGTTCGAACTATGGCTACACCTTC.

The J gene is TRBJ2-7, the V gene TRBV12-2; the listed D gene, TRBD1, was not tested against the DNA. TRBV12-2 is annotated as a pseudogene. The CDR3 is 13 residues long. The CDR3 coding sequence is TGTGCAAGTCGCTTAAGGACATCCTACGAGCAGTACTTC. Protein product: CASRLRTSYEQYF.